This T cell receptor beta chain originates from a study of T cell changes during pregnancy in multiple sclerosis. The CDR3 covers 15 residues. The germline V and J ends were trimmed by 9 bases and 0 bases, with 12 bases remaining between them. Germline CDR1 is MRHNA and CDR2 is SNTAGT. Generated by immunoSEQ multiplex PCR, the TCRdb table keeps only in-frame clones and is missing some. Of around 80,000 clones in the sample, about 93% were seen once. V usage is TRBV6-4 and J usage is TRBJ2-6; D is perhaps TRBD1 (6 bases). This TCR was recovered from a female donor in good health, enrolled as a control in a pregnancy study. The specimen was peripheral blood, collected in the second trimester of pregnancy. CDR3 sequence reads: CASSEDSSGANVLTF. The DNA of the CDR3 is TGTGCCAGTTCGGAGGACAGCTCTGGGGCCAACGTCCTGACTTTC.